The T cell receptor (beta chain) described here comes from a study of PD-1 blockade in mismatch repair-deficient tumors. TCR sequencing covered a few patients who responded to pembrolizumab. Generated by immunoSEQ multiplex PCR, the TCRdb table keeps only in-frame clones and is missing some. Found here are roughly 130,000 clones, about nine tenths of them singletons; the top ten hold 10% to 15%. The input for sequencing was peripheral blood, taken approximately 71 weeks after starting pembrolizumab. The TCR originated in an adult with mismatch repair-deficient cancer.

Here the CDR3 DNA reads TGTGCCAGCAGACCTAATGGAGTCAACACTGAAGCTTTCTTT. It translates to CASRPNGVNTEAFF. The rearrangement joins TRBV27 to TRBJ1-1; D unclear. The ends were cut back, 6 bases at V and 2 bases at J, with 13 bases in the middle. Germline values: CDR1 MNHEY, CDR2 SMNVEV (reference sequence). The CDR3 is made up of 14 amino acids.